This T cell receptor (beta chain) stems from a study of cytomegalovirus exposure and HLA in healthy donors. In the study overall: About 83 million unique TCRs from HLA-typed donors made up an early data release.

Use of 60 Vbeta and 13 Jbeta primers characterized the PCR. Sequencing used immunoSEQ multiplex PCR; TCRdb keeps in-frame clones, though not all of them. The table lists about 140,000 clones, more than 70% of them singletons. V lost 0 bases to trimming and J lost 7 bases, with 13 bases between them. Germline CDR1 reads SQVTM; CDR2 reads ANQGSEA. This CDR3 is 13 amino acids long. The sequence was obtained from a woman between 45 and 65 years old in good health and CMV-seronegative. Material for sequencing was PBMCs. The chain recombines TRBV29-1 with TRBJ2-7; D might be TRBD1 (5 bases). CDR3 sequence (DNA): TGCAGCGTTGAAGAAGGGGCAGCTAGGGAGCAGTACTTC. This sequence encodes CSVEEGAAREQYF.